This entry concerns a single T cell receptor beta chain. Antigen specificity is unknown. This sample is drawn from a study of human T cells and chemical hapten exposure. General observations from the study: More PT1 expanded TCRs went with higher patch test scores.

Noted time point: pre-sensitization, week 0. As for treatment: therapeutic diphenylcyclopropenone sensitization with weekly scalp DPC. Alopecia patients deemed DPC-suitable, aged 18 to 70, excluding pregnancy. From whole blood left unfractionated, total RNA was extracted. The library gave individual cDNA molecules unique molecular identifiers. TCRdb passed the RACE reads through MiXCR, listing each CDR3 protein once. Among approximately 320,000 distinct CDR3 sequences listed, 5.5% were seen once. The sequencing used whole blood, collected in connection with sensitization to the hapten diphenylcyclopropenone (DPC). The origin of this receptor is a young woman with alopecia areata. Some clones in this sample may be carry-over from other donors' samples.

For the CDR3, the DNA is TGTGCCATCAGTGAGTCCCAGCGCGCAGATACGCAGTATTTT. Encoded protein: CAISESQRADTQYF. This chain connects TRBV10-3 to TRBJ2-3; unclear D gene. CDR3 length equals 14 residues. Trimming removed 0 bases at V and 4 bases at J, with 8 bases between. Germline CDR1 ENHRY, CDR2 SYGVKD.